The 30 T cell receptor beta chains in this list originate from one sample, sequenced in a study of CD8 T cells in ankylosing spondylitis. Whole-study results and caveats: Seemingly distinctive of ankylosing spondylitis blood was a TCR beta motif formed by eight highly homologous variants.

MiXCR was run by TCRdb on the 5' RACE reads, yielding one entry per CDR3 protein. The sample carries around 490,000 distinct CDR3 sequences, about 5% recorded once. Antigens of these TCRs are unknown. The specimen was blood, either unsorted or a sorted T cell fraction (not recorded which). These receptors all stem from a male donor with ankylosing spondylitis.

The chain combines TRBV5-1 with TRBJ2-7; no clear D. This CDR3 region has 16 residues. Germline CDR1 reads SGHRS; CDR2 reads YFSETQ. V was cut by 0 bases and J by 3 bases, with 16 bases left in between. CDR3 DNA sequence: TGCGCCAGCAGCTTGGCCCGCGGCAAGTTAAGCTACGAGCAGTACTTC. Translation: CASSLARGKLSYEQYF.

In this sample, this clonotype turned up many times. This chain joins TRBV5-5 and TRBJ2-1; D is ambiguous. The CDR3 is made up of 14 amino acids. The V gene's germline CDR1 is SGHKS and CDR2 YYEKEE (reference sequence). Trimming left V 5 bases short and J 7 bases short, with 16 bases between. DNA for the CDR3: TGTGCCAGCAGACCGGGCTTAGGTAGGAATGAGCAGTTCTTC. This gives the protein CASRPGLGRNEQFF.

This clonotype was seen a handful of times. The V and J genes are TRBV7-2 and TRBJ2-1; D ambiguous. The germline CDR1 and CDR2 sequences are SGHTA and FQGNSA. The CDR3 runs 14 residues. V was shortened by 4 bases and J by 7 bases, with 14 bases between the two germline ends. CDR3 in amino acids: CASSSSLQLNEQFF. The CDR3 nucleotides read TGTGCCAGCAGCTCTTCCCTACAGTTGAATGAGCAGTTCTTC. The full variable domain, rest sourced from reference TRBV7-2 and TRBJ2-1, is GAGVSQSPSNKVTEKGKDVELRCDPISGHTALYWYRQSLGQGLEFLIYFQGNSAPDKSGLPSDRFSAERTGGSVSTLTIQRTQQEDSAVYLCASSSSLQLNEQFFGPGTRLTVL.

This clonotype has a count of ten or more. The V call is TRBV28, the J call TRBJ2-4, with D unresolved. V lost 2 bases and J lost 3, with 8 bases in between. The germline CDR1 and CDR2 sequences are MDHEN and SYDVKM. The CDR3 has 14 residues. The CDR3 here is CASSLNGVKNIQYF. CDR3 bases: TGTGCCAGCAGTTTAAACGGAGTCAAAAACATTCAGTACTTC. The entire variable domain, with the rest obtained from reference TRBV28 and TRBJ2-4, is as follows: DVKVTQSSRYLVKRTGEKVFLECVQDMDHENMFWYRQDPGLGLRLIYFSYDVKMKEKGDIPEGYSVSREKKERFSLILESASTNQTSMYLCASSLNGVKNIQYFGAGTRLSVL.

This clonotype was seen repeatedly, ten times or more. The V gene is TRBV12-3 or TRBV12-4, the J gene TRBJ2-3; 10 bases align to TRBD2. The CDR3 totals 18 residues. Trimming at V came to 6 bases and at J to 2 bases, leaving 14 bases not matched to a gene. The CDR3 loop reads CASRPSSPSGRDTDTQYF. The CDR3 nucleotides are TGTGCCAGCAGACCCTCCTCGCCCAGCGGGAGGGACACAGATACGCAGTATTTT.

This clonotype was counted at least ten times. The chain couples TRBV27 to TRBJ2-3; 8 nucleotides line up with TRBD1. The CDR3 has 14 residues. V was clipped by 5 bases and J by 4 bases; unmatched bases: 5. Looked up from germline, CDR1 is MNHEY and CDR2 is SMNVEV (reference sequence). The CDR3 DNA reads as TGTGCCAGCAGTGACAGGGGATTGCCAGATACGCAGTATTTT. It yields the protein CASSDRGLPDTQYF.

This clonotype was detected many times. This chain uses TRBV7-2 with TRBJ1-1; D perhaps matches TRBD1 (5 bases). Trimming removed 4 bases at V and 4 bases at J, with 16 bases between. CDR3 size: 15 residues. In germline, CDR1 is SGHTA, CDR2 FQGNSA. The DNA for the CDR3 is TGTGCCAGCAGCTGGGCTTGGGGGGAGGGCACTGAAGCTTTCTTT. Residues: CASSWAWGEGTEAFF.

Only a few counts were recorded for this clonotype. V and J are TRBV28 and TRBJ1-1; D uncertain. With 5 bases removed from V and 1 base from J, the gap between germline ends came to 11 bases. Per the germline V gene, CDR1 is MDHEN and CDR2 is SYDVKM. This CDR3 has 14 amino acids. This CDR3 is CASSPSWRNTEAFF. The CDR3 coding sequence is TGTGCCAGCAGTCCGTCATGGAGGAACACTGAAGCTTTCTTT.

This clonotype has at least ten counts. The V call is TRBV5-1, the J call TRBJ2-2; maybe TRBD2 (6 bases). The CDR3 length is 16 residues. Trimming pared 3 bases from V and 6 bases from J, leaving 18 bases between. Per germline, CDR1 SGHRS and CDR2 YFSETQ. The CDR3 nucleotides are TGCGCCAGCAGCTGGGCGGGACTCCCGGGGCCCGGGGAGCTGTTTTTT. Translation gives CASSWAGLPGPGELFF.

This clonotype was picked up many times. The V gene is TRBV9, the J gene TRBJ1-1; D uncertain. Germline CDR1 SGDLS, CDR2 YYNGEE. With 4 bases removed from V and 0 bases from J, the gap between germline ends came to 13 bases. The CDR3 contains 15 residues. The DNA for the CDR3 is TGTGCCAGCAGCCGTTCGCCCGGGTTGAACACTGAAGCTTTCTTT. As protein: CASSRSPGLNTEAFF.

V usage is TRBV12-3 or TRBV12-4 and J usage is TRBJ2-2; a possible D gene is TRBD2 (5 bases). V was shortened by 5 bases and J by 6 bases, with 19 bases between the two germline ends. The CDR3 extends over 16 amino acids. The CDR3 is CASSGRAWSGAGELFF. The CDR3 bases are TGTGCCAGCAGTGGGCGGGCCTGGAGTGGCGCCGGGGAGCTGTTTTTT.

This clonotype was detected many times. The chain recombines TRBV29-1 with TRBJ1-2; 7 bases match TRBD1. Trimming took 7 bases from V and 3 from J; bases not matched to a gene: 14. The CDR3 is made up of 15 amino acids. CDR1 and CDR2 (germline): SQVTM, ANQGSEA. The CDR3 spells CSARQPGQRYYGYTF. CDR3 DNA: TGCAGCGCAAGACAGCCGGGACAGAGGTACTATGGCTACACCTTC.

This clonotype was counted ten times or more. This chain joins TRBV4-2 and TRBJ1-2; possibly TRBD1 for D (5 bases). The V gene's germline CDR1 is LGHNA and CDR2 YNFKEQ. The CDR3 has 14 residues. The germline V and J ends were trimmed by 0 bases and 6 bases, with 11 bases remaining between them. In DNA form, the CDR3 reads TGTGCCAGCAGCCAAGATGCAGGGCCGAATGGCTACACCTTC. Translated: CASSQDAGPNGYTF.

The table lists this clonotype with many counts. The chain carries TRBV5-1 and TRBJ1-4, with D uncertain. With 3 bases removed from V and 0 bases from J, the gap between germline ends came to 12 bases. This CDR3 region has 16 residues. CDR1 and CDR2 from the germline V gene are SGHRS and YFSETQ. The CDR3 nucleotides read TGCGCCAGCAGCTCTAATCCCTTTGCAACTAATGAAAAACTGTTTTTT. Amino acids: CASSSNPFATNEKLFF.

In its sample, this clonotype was seen many times. The chain uses TRBV20-1 and TRBJ2-3; D gene ambiguous. This CDR3 comprises 12 residues. Per the germline V gene, CDR1 is DFQATT and CDR2 is SNEGSKA (reference sequence). Trimming stripped 7 bases from V and 2 bases from J, with 10 bases between. CDR3 residues: CSGFRATDTQYF. The CDR3 bases are TGCAGTGGGTTCCGGGCCACAGATACGCAGTATTTT.

This clonotype appeared many times. This sequence joins TRBV7-2 and TRBJ1-2; no definite D call. The CDR3 consists of 14 residues. CDR1 is SGHTA, CDR2 FQGNSA, per germline. Trimming pared 1 base from V and 3 bases from J, leaving 9 bases between. Written as DNA, the CDR3 is TGTGCCAGCAGCTTAGGGGTCGGAGACTATGGCTACACCTTC. This encodes CASSLGVGDYGYTF.

This clonotype was recorded at least ten times. The rearrangement uses TRBV3-1 and TRBJ2-7; 12 nucleotides line up with TRBD2. Trimming cost V 4 bases and J 5 bases; bases outside gene matches: 6. CDR3 length: 15 amino acids. Germline V lookup: CDR1 LGHDT, CDR2 YNNKEL (reference sequence). In nucleotides, the CDR3 is TGTGCCAGCAGCCCTGGACTAGCGGGGTCTAACGAGCAGTACTTC. Translated, it gives CASSPGLAGSNEQYF.

In this sample, this clonotype turned up many times. This chain joins TRBV13 and TRBJ2-7; no firm D call. The CDR3 has 13 amino acids. V lost 5 bases, J lost 3 bases, and 11 bases lay in between. Germline CDR1 PRHDT, CDR2 FYEKMQ (reference sequence). The CDR3 is CASSPTPGYEQYF. The CDR3 nucleotides are TGTGCCAGCAGCCCCACCCCGGGCTACGAGCAGTACTTC.

The V and J genes are TRBV24-1 and TRBJ1-2, with no clear D. V was clipped by 7 bases and J by 1 base, with 12 bases between them. The CDR3 runs 14 residues. CDR1 is KGHDR, CDR2 SFDVKD, per germline. The CDR3 nucleotides are TGTGCCACCAGGGGCGACTCTAGTAACTATGGCTACACCTTC. As protein: CATRGDSSNYGYTF.

This clonotype occurred many times. The chain has TRBV6-1 and TRBJ1-2; no reliable D call. Trimming left V 10 bases short and J 6 bases short, with 9 bases between. This CDR3 is built from 10 residues. Looked up from germline, CDR1 is MNHNS and CDR2 is SASEGT. CDR3 sequence (DNA): TGTGCCACCAGAGGGAATGGCTACACCTTC. Translation gives CATRGNGYTF.

This clonotype was recorded at least ten times. The V and J genes are TRBV28 and TRBJ1-1; TRBD1 matches at 11 bases. CDR3 size: 20 residues. The V gene end was trimmed by 5 bases and the J gene end by 2 bases; junction bases not matched to a gene: 19. The germline gives CDR1 MDHEN, CDR2 SYDVKM. The CDR3 here is CASSRAGTGGSVRANTEAFF. The CDR3 DNA sequence: TGTGCCAGCAGTCGCGCGGGGACAGGGGGGTCGGTAAGGGCCAACACTGAAGCTTTCTTT.

This clonotype was detected ten times or more. The CDR3 loop reads CASRTVGEAPLHF. The CDR3 nucleotides are TGTGCCAGCAGGACTGTAGGGGAGGCACCCCTCCACTTT. This sequence joins TRBV5-5 and TRBJ1-6, with a tentative D call TRBD1 (5 bases). The V and J ends lost 5 bases and 11 bases respectively, with 14 bases between them. Germline V lookup: CDR1 SGHKS, CDR2 YYEKEE (reference sequence). The CDR3 length is 13 residues.

The table lists this clonotype with many counts. The chain joins TRBV28 to TRBJ1-1, with 7 nucleotides matching TRBD1. Germline V CDR1 and CDR2: MDHEN, SYDVKM. The CDR3 totals 15 residues. V shed 5 bases and J 4 bases; nucleotides not matched to a gene: 10. The chain's CDR3 is CASSPRTGRSTEAFF. The CDR3 DNA is TGTGCCAGCAGTCCCCGGACAGGAAGAAGCACTGAAGCTTTCTTT.

In its sample, this clonotype was seen many times. CDR3 loop: CSAHTGTGADFSGNTIYF. In DNA form, the CDR3 reads TGCAGTGCTCACACCGGGACAGGGGCTGACTTCTCTGGAAACACCATATATTTT. The chain carries TRBV20-1 and TRBJ1-3; the match to TRBD1 covers 10 bases. V was pared by 5 bases and J by 0 bases, with 13 bases of the junction left unmatched. Germline loops: CDR1 DFQATT, CDR2 SNEGSKA (reference sequence). This CDR3 is 18 amino acids long.

This clonotype was counted ten times or more. The chain is built from TRBV11-2 and TRBJ1-1, with D unresolved. V was cut by 4 bases and J by 11 bases, with 23 bases left in between. Germline assignment: CDR1 SGHAT and CDR2 FQNNGV. This CDR3 has 15 amino acids. Written as DNA, the CDR3 is TGTGCCAGCAGCTCCTATATTGGACGAATTGGGAGGGCTTTCTTT. Amino acids: CASSSYIGRIGRAFF.

The table lists this clonotype with many counts. The chain combines TRBV9 with TRBJ2-1; 8 positions agree with TRBD2. The CDR3 length is 17 residues. Losses at the gene ends were 4 bases for V and 2 bases for J; bases not matched to a gene: 11. Germline CDR1 is SGDLS and CDR2 is YYNGEE. The DNA for the CDR3 is TGTGCCAGCAGCTGGAGCGGGGGTGGGAGCACCTACAATGAGCAGTTCTTC. This encodes CASSWSGGGSTYNEQFF.

Concerning this clonotype itself: A much more abundant neighbour one base away suggests this may be a read error. This chain connects TRBV20-1 to TRBJ2-7; D is undetermined. Germline V gene lookup returns CDR1 DFQATT and CDR2 SNEGSKA (reference sequence). The V gene lost 5 bases and the J gene lost 6 bases, with 17 bases spanning the gap. This CDR3 is built from 13 residues. This CDR3 is CSAEKGGATEQYF. Written as DNA, the CDR3 is TGCAGTGCTGAGAAGGGTGGCGCCACCGAGCAGTACTTC.

In this sample, this clonotype turned up many times. The chain employs TRBV11-2 and TRBJ1-5, with a weak D call TRBD1 (6 bases). Trimming cost V 2 bases and J 6 bases, with 11 bases left between them. This CDR3 is built from 14 residues. Germline V gene lookup returns CDR1 SGHAT and CDR2 FQNNGV. The CDR3: CASSLQGRGQPQHF. The CDR3 bases are TGTGCCAGCAGCTTACAGGGGAGGGGTCAGCCCCAGCATTTT.

This clonotype has at least ten counts. The chain recombines TRBV5-1 with TRBJ2-7; D remains unclear. The germline V gene encodes CDR1 SGHRS and CDR2 YFSETQ. The CDR3 runs 15 residues. Trimming took 0 bases from V and 1 from J, leaving 11 bases between them. The chain's CDR3 is CASSLGVGISYEQYF. The CDR3 nucleotides are TGCGCCAGCAGCTTGGGTGTGGGAATTTCCTACGAGCAGTACTTC.

This clonotype showed up many times. The genes are TRBV7-2 and TRBJ1-2; no firm D call. V was trimmed by 1 base and J by 1 base, leaving 13 bases between them. Per germline, CDR1 SGHTA and CDR2 FQGNSA. CDR3 length equals 16 residues. For the CDR3, the DNA is TGTGCCAGCAGCTTAGGAGGGAACCTCCGTAACTATGGCTACACCTTC. This gives the protein CASSLGGNLRNYGYTF.